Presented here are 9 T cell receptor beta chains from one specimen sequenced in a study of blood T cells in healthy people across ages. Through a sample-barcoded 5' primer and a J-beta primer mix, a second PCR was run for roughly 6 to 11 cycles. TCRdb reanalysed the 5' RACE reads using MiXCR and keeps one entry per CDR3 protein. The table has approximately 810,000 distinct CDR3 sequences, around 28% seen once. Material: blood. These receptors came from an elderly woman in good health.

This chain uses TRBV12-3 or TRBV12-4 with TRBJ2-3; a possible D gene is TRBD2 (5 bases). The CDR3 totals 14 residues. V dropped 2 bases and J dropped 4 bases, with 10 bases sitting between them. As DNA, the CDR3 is TGTGCCAGCAGTTTACTAGTGGGAGCAGATACGCAGTATTTT. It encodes CASSLLVGADTQYF.

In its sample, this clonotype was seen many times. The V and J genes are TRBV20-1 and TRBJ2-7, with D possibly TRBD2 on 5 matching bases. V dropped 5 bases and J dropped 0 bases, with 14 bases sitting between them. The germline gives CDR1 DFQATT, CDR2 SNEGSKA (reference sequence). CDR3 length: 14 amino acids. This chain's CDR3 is CSAPQTTSSYEQYF. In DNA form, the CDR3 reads TGCAGTGCTCCCCAGACTACGAGCTCCTACGAGCAGTACTTC.

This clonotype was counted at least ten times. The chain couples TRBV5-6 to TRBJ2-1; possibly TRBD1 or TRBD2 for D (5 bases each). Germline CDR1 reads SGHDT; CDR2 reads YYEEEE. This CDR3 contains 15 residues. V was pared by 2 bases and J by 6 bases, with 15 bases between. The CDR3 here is CASSLRDHGRNEQFF. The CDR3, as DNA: TGTGCCAGCAGCTTAAGGGACCACGGACGCAATGAGCAGTTCTTC.

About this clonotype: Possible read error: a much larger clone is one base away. DNA of the CDR3: TGTGCCAGCTTACCAGTGGCGCGCCCGACAGATACGCAGTATTTT. It translates to CASLPVARPTDTQYF. The chain carries TRBV18 and TRBJ2-3; D is ambiguous. This CDR3 comprises 15 residues. The germline V gene has CDR1 KGHSH and CDR2 LQKENI. Variable domain in full (rest from reference TRBV18 and TRBJ2-3): NAGVMQNPRHLVRRRGQEARLRCSPMKGHSHVYWYRQLPEEGLKFMVYLQKENIIDESGMPKERFSAEFPKEGPSILRIQQVVRGDSAAYFCASLPVARPTDTQYFGPGTRLTVL.

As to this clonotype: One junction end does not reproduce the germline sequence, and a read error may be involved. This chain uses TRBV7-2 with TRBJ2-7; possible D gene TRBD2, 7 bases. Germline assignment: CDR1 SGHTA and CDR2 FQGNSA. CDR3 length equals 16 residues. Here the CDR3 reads CASSLRGGAPSYERYF. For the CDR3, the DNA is TGTGCCAGCAGCTTAAGGGGGGGGGCGCCGTCCTACGAGCGGTACTTC.

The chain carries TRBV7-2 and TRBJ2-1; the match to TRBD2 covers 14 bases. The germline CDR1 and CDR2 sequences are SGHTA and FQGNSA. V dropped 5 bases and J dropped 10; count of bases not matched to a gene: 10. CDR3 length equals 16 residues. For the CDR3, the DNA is TGTGCCAGCAGCACCCGGACTAGCGGGAGGTGGTACGAGCAGTTCTTC. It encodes CASSTRTSGRWYEQFF.

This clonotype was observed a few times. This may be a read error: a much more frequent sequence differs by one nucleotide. The CDR3 sequence is CSASRTGSLSYEQYF. The CDR3, as DNA: TGCAGTGCTTCCCGGACCGGGTCCCTCTCCTACGAGCAGTACTTC. The rearrangement links TRBV20-1 to TRBJ2-7; D remains unclear. V shed 5 bases and J shed 0 bases, with 17 bases lying between them. CDR1 and CDR2 (germline): DFQATT, SNEGSKA (reference sequence). The CDR3 runs 15 residues.

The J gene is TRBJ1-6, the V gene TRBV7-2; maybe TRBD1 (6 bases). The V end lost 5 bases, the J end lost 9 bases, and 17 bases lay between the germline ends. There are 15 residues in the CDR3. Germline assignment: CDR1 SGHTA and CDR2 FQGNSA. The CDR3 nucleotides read TGTGCCAGCAGCCGAACCGGGACAAGCGGTTCACCCCTCCACTTT. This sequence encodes CASSRTGTSGSPLHF.

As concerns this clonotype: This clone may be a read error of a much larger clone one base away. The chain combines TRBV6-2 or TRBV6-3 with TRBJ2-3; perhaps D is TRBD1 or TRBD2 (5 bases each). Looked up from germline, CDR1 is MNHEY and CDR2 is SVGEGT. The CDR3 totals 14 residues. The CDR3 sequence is CASSYRDGTDMQYF. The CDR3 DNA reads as TGTGCCAGCAGCTATAGGGACGGCACAGATATGCAGTATTTT.